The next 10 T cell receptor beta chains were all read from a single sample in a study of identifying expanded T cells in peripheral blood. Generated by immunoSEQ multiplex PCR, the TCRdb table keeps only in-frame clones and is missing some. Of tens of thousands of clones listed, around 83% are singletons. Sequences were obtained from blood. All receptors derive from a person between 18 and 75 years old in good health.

The CDR3 loop reads CASSLVSREGPYEQYF. The CDR3 DNA sequence: TGTGCCAGCAGCTTAGTTTCGCGGGAGGGCCCGTACGAGCAGTACTTC. The chain recombines TRBV7-2 with TRBJ2-7; 9 bases fit TRBD2. Losses at the gene ends were 1 base for V and 4 bases for J; bases not matched to a gene: 8. The CDR3 spans 16 residues. CDR1 and CDR2 (germline): SGHTA, FQGNSA.

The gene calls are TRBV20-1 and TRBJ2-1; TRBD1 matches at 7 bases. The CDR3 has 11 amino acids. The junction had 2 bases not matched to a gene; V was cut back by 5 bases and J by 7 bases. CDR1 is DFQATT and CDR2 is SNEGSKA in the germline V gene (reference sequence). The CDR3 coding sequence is TGCAGTGCTTACAGGGGAAATGAGCAGTTCTTC. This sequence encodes CSAYRGNEQFF.

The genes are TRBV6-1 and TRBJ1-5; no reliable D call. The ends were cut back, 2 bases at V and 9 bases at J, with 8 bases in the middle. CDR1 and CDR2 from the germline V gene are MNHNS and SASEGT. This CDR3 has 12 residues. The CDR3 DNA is TGTGCCAGCAGTGAACCGACATGGCCCCAGCATTTT. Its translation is CASSEPTWPQHF.

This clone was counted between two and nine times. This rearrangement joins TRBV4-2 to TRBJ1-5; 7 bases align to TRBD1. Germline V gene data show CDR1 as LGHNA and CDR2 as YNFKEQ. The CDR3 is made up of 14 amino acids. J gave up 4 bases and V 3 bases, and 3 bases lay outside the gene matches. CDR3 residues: CASSQGTVNQPQHF. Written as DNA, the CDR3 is TGTGCCAGCAGCCAGGGGACAGTTAATCAGCCCCAGCATTTT.

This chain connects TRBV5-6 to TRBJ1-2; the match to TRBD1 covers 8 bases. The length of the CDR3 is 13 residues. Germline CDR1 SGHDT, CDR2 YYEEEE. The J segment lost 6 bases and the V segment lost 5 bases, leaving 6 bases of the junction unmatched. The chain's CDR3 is CASRKTGVNGYTF. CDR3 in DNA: TGTGCCAGCAGGAAGACAGGGGTCAATGGCTACACCTTC.

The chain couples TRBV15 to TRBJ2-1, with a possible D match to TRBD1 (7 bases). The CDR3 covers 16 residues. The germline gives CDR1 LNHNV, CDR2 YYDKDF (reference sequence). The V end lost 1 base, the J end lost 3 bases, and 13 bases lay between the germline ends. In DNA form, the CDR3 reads TGTGCCACCAGCAGAGGAAGACAGGGAGGCTACAATGAGCAGTTCTTC. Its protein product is CATSRGRQGGYNEQFF. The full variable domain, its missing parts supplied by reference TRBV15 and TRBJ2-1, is DAMVIQNPRYQVTQFGKPVTLSCSQTLNHNVMYWYQQKSSQAPKLLFHYYDKDFNNEADTPDNFQSRRPNTSFCFLDIRSPGLGDTAMYLCATSRGRQGGYNEQFFGPGTRLTVL.

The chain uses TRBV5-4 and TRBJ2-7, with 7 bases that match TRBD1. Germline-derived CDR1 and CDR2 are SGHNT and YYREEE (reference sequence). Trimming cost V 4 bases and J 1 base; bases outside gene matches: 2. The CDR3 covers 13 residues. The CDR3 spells CASSRDRSYEQYF. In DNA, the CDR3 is TGTGCCAGCAGCCGGGACAGATCCTACGAGCAGTACTTC.

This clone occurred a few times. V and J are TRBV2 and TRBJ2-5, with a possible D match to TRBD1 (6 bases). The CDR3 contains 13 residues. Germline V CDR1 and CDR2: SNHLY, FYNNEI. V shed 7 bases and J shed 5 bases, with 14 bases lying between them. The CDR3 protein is CASMGRGWETQYF. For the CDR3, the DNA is TGTGCCAGCATGGGCAGGGGATGGGAGACCCAGTACTTC.

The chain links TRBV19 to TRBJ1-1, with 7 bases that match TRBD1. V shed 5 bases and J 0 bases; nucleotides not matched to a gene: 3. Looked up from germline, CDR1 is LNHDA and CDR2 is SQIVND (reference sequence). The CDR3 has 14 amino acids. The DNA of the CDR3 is TGTGCCAGTAGTCCGGACAGGCTGAACACTGAAGCTTTCTTT. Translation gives CASSPDRLNTEAFF.

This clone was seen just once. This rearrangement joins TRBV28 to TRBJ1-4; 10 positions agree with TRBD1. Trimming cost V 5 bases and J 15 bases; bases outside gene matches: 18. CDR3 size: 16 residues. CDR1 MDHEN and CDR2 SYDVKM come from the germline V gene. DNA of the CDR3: TGTGCCAGCAGTGGGACATGGGACAGGGGATTGCATAGTGTGTTTTTT. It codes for CASSGTWDRGLHSVFF.